The T cell receptor beta chain described here comes from a study of OX40 agonist ivuxolimab in advanced cancers. Study information: Ivuxolimab was delivered to patients intravenously every 2 weeks at doses spanning 0.01 to 10 mg/kg. Of mixed ages from about 20 to 80 and averaging approximately 60 years, the group was almost 85% male.

This CDR3 is built from 18 residues. Germline CDR1 MRHNA, CDR2 SNTAGT. V gave up 0 bases and J gave up 1 base; unmatched junction bases: 10. For this clone: The target antigen is unknown.

Repertoires were generated with immunoSEQ multiplex PCR, while TCRdb's copy carries only in-frame clones and drops some. The table shows about 69,000 clones, with 90% occurring only once. Overall study results and limits: Determination of antigen specificity was not performed for the expanded peripheral T cells.

Sequencing used CD4+ or CD8+ T cells sorted from blood, obtained in a trial of the OX40 agonist ivuxolimab. This TCR came from an adult with an advanced solid tumor such as melanoma, head and neck, liver or kidney cancer. The chain recombines TRBV6-4 with TRBJ1-2, with 8 bases that match TRBD1. The chain's CDR3 is CASSDSTDRESFNYGYTF. CDR3 nucleotide sequence: TGTGCCAGCAGTGACTCGACGGACAGGGAATCATTTAACTATGGCTACACCTTC.